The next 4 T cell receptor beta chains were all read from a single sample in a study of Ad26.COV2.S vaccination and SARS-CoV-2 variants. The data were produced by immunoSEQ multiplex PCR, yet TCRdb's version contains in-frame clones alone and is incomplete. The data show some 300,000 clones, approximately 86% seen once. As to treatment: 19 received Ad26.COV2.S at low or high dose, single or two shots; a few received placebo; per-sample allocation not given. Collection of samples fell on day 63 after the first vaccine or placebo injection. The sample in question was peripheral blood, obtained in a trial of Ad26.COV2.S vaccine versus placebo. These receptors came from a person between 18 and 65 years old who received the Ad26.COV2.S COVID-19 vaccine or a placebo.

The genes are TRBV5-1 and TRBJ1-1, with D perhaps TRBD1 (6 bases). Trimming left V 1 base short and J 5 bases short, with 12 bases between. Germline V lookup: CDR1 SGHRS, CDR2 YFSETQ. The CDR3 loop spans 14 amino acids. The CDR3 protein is CASSLTGRRTEAFF. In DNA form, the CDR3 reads TGCGCCAGCAGCTTGACAGGGCGGAGGACTGAAGCTTTCTTT. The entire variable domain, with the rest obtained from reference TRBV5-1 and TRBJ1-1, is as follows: KAGVTQTPRYLIKTRGQQVTLSCSPISGHRSVSWYQQTPGQGLQFLFEYFSETQRNKGNFPGRFSGRQFSNSRSEMNVSTLELGDSALYLCASSLTGRRTEAFFGQGTRLTVV.

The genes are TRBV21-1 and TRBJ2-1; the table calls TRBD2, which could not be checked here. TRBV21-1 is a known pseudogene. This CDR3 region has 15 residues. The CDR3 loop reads CASSKNGGTYNEQFF. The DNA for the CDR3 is TGTGCCAGCAGCAAAAATGGGGGGACCTACAATGAGCAGTTCTTC.

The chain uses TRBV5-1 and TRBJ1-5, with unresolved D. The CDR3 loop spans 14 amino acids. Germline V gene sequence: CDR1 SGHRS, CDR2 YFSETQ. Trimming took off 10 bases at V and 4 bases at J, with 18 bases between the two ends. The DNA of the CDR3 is TGCGCCCATCCATGGACCCTTTGTAATCAGCCCCAGCATTTT. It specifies CAHPWTLCNQPQHF. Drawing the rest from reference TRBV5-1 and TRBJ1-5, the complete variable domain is KAGVTQTPRYLIKTRGQQVTLSCSPISGHRSVSWYQQTPGQGLQFLFEYFSETQRNKGNFPGRFSGRQFSNSRSEMNVSTLELGDSALYLCAHPWTLCNQPQHFGDGTRLSIL.

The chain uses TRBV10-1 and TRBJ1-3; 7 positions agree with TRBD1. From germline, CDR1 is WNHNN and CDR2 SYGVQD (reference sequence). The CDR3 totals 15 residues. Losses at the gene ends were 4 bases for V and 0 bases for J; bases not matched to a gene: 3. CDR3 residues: CASSGDRNSGNTIYF. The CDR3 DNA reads TGCGCCAGCAGTGGGGACAGAAACTCTGGAAACACCATATATTTT.